These 28 T cell receptor beta chains share one sample of origin, sequenced in a study of beta chain features in type 1 diabetes. Every bit of the isolated RNA underwent reverse transcription, so sequencing read expressed TCRB transcripts. Sequencing used immunoSEQ multiplex PCR; TCRdb keeps in-frame clones, though not all of them. The sample has roughly 140,000 clones; around 8.5% are singletons. The sample was central memory CD4+ T cells from blood. Receptors were obtained from a man younger than 35 in good health.

This clone was counted between two and nine times. This rearrangement joins TRBV6-1 to TRBJ1-5; D is uncertain. The CDR3 totals 16 residues. V shed 2 bases and J shed 4 bases, with 15 bases lying between them. CDR1 is MNHNS and CDR2 is SASEGT in the germline V gene. CDR3 DNA: TGTGCCAGCAGTGAATATGGGAGGGCAGATAATCAGCCCCAGCATTTT. Translation: CASSEYGRADNQPQHF.

This clone appeared a few times. The J gene is TRBJ2-7, the V gene TRBV4-1, with D perhaps matching TRBD2 (5 bases). This CDR3 has 12 amino acids. Germline V lookup: CDR1 MGHRA, CDR2 YSYEKL. With 4 bases removed from V and 4 bases from J, the gap between germline ends came to 8 bases. CDR3 loop: CASSPSGYEQYF. CDR3 nucleotide sequence: TGCGCCAGCAGCCCCAGCGGATACGAGCAGTACTTC.

In this sample, this clone turned up a few times. The chain has TRBV9 and TRBJ1-1; a weak D match, TRBD1 (5 bases). V lost 3 bases and J 6 bases, leaving 15 bases between the germline ends. Germline lookup yields CDR1 SGDLS and CDR2 YYNGEE. CDR3 length: 14 amino acids. The CDR3 region is CASSALGGGAEAFF. CDR3 nucleotides: TGTGCCAGCAGCGCCCTTGGGGGGGGAGCTGAAGCTTTCTTT.

This clone was seen more than once but under ten times. V usage is TRBV9 and J usage is TRBJ2-3; TRBD2 is a possible D gene (7 bases). The CDR3 has 17 amino acids. CDR1 is SGDLS and CDR2 is YYNGEE in the germline V gene. The V end was cut by 2 bases, the J end by 1 base, with 17 bases between. In DNA form, the CDR3 reads TGTGCCAGCAGCGTCTCCCTGGGGGGGGGCGGCACAGATACGCAGTATTTT. Its translation is CASSVSLGGGGTDTQYF.

This clone was detected only a few times. The rearrangement uses TRBV2 and TRBJ2-1, with D perhaps matching TRBD1 (5 bases). CDR1 is SNHLY, CDR2 FYNNEI, per germline. Between the trimmed V and J ends, which lost 1 base and 9 bases, there was a span of 16 bases. CDR3 length equals 15 residues. The CDR3 is CASSEDRQSVGEQFF. In DNA, the CDR3 is TGTGCCAGCAGTGAAGACAGGCAAAGTGTTGGTGAGCAGTTCTTC.

This chain connects TRBV7-8 to TRBJ2-3; D possibly corresponds to TRBD2 (5 bases). The CDR3 totals 18 residues. Germline V lookup: CDR1 SGHVS, CDR2 FQNEAQ. The V gene lost 5 bases and the J gene lost 2 bases, with 23 bases spanning the gap. The CDR3 DNA reads as TGTGCCAGCAGCCCAGAGGTGCTAGCCTCTCCCCACACAGATACGCAGTATTTT. Its protein is CASSPEVLASPHTDTQYF.

This clone showed up just a few times. The genes are TRBV28 and TRBJ1-3, with D hard to call. CDR1 is MDHEN, CDR2 SYDVKM, per germline. V lost 6 bases and J 1 base, leaving 13 bases between the germline ends. This CDR3 has 15 residues. The CDR3 DNA reads as TGTGCCAGCAGGATCAGTACCCCTTCTGGAAACACCATATATTTT. Its translation is CASRISTPSGNTIYF.

In its sample, this clone was seen a few times. The rearrangement joins TRBV2 to TRBJ2-7; the D gene is possibly TRBD2 (5 bases). The CDR3 is 13 amino acids. V lost 4 bases, J lost 6 bases, and 13 bases lay in between. CDR1 and CDR2 (germline): SNHLY, FYNNEI. The CDR3 sequence: CASSGMAGGEQYF. In DNA form, the CDR3 reads TGTGCCAGCAGTGGTATGGCCGGAGGCGAGCAGTACTTC.

A few counts support this clone. The V gene is TRBV6-5, the J gene TRBJ2-1; D gene ambiguous. Germline V lookup: CDR1 MNHEY, CDR2 SVGAGI. The CDR3 is 15 amino acids. Trimming took off 2 bases at V and 5 bases at J, with 13 bases between the two ends. CDR3 bases: TGTGCCAGCAGTTACGACATCGAATCGAACAATGAGCAGTTCTTC. Protein product: CASSYDIESNNEQFF.

The chain is built from TRBV6-5 and TRBJ1-1; no clear D gene. Germline CDR1 reads MNHEY; CDR2 reads SVGAGI. The CDR3 loop spans 12 amino acids. Trimming stripped 0 bases from V and 5 bases from J, with 4 bases between. For the CDR3, the DNA is TGTGCCAGCAGTTACTCGAGGACTGAAGCTTTCTTT. Translating gives CASSYSRTEAFF.

This clone has ten or more counts. The rearrangement links TRBV7-8 to TRBJ1-2; 9 bases are shared with TRBD1. Unmatched junction bases numbered 2, after V lost 9 bases and J lost 3 bases. In germline, CDR1 is SGHVS, CDR2 FQNEAQ. This CDR3 region has 12 residues. The DNA for the CDR3 is TGTGCCAGGCGGGACAGGGACTATGGCTACACCTTC. This encodes CARRDRDYGYTF. The full variable domain, with the rest looked up from reference TRBV7-8 and TRBJ1-2, is GAGVSQSPRYKVAKRGQDVALRCDPISGHVSLFWYQQALGQGPEFLTYFQNEAQLDKSGLPSDRFFAERPEGSVSTLKIQRTQQEDSAVYLCARRDRDYGYTFGSGTRLTVV.

The rearrangement uses TRBV6-5 and TRBJ2-2, with D hard to call. This CDR3 has 13 residues. Germline CDR1 and CDR2: MNHEY and SVGAGI. V was cut by 0 bases and J by 6 bases, with 5 bases left in between. The CDR3 nucleotides are TGTGCCAGCAGTTACTCGAGCCCCGGGGAGCTGTTTTTT. Translated, it gives CASSYSSPGELFF.

This chain links TRBV15 with TRBJ1-6, with D hard to call. The CDR3 totals 13 residues. Germline CDR1 is LNHNV and CDR2 is YYDKDF (reference sequence). The V end was cut by 0 bases, the J end by 10 bases, with 7 bases between. The CDR3 DNA follows: TGTGCCACCAGCAGAGAAGAGAACTCACCCCTCCACTTT. It specifies CATSREENSPLHF.

The chain has TRBV29-1 and TRBJ1-2; D remains ambiguous. The CDR3 is made up of 11 amino acids. Per the germline V gene, CDR1 is SQVTM and CDR2 is ANQGSEA. V lost 5 bases, J lost 8 bases, and 12 bases lay in between. The CDR3 region has the DNA TGCAGCGTTCCCGGACTGGGCGGCTACACCTTC. Its protein product is CSVPGLGGYTF.

This clone has just a few counts. The chain uses TRBV5-1 and TRBJ2-2; 9 nucleotides line up with TRBD1. CDR3 length: 17 amino acids. Looked up from germline, CDR1 is SGHRS and CDR2 is YFSETQ. Trimming cost V 10 bases and J 2 bases; bases outside gene matches: 15. This CDR3 is CAVPSGTGTFNTGELFF. The CDR3 nucleotides read TGCGCCGTACCTTCCGGGACAGGGACTTTTAACACCGGGGAGCTGTTTTTT.

V gene TRBV11-3 combines with J gene TRBJ2-1, with D hard to call. V dropped 0 bases and J dropped 0 bases, with 15 bases sitting between them. The CDR3 loop spans 18 amino acids. CDR1 is SGHNT and CDR2 is YENEEA in the germline V gene. The CDR3 sequence: CASSLDQSGSSSYNEQFF. The CDR3 DNA reads as TGTGCCAGCAGCTTAGATCAGTCGGGTAGCAGCTCCTACAATGAGCAGTTCTTC.

This rearrangement joins TRBV7-2 to TRBJ2-3; the match to TRBD2 covers 8 bases. CDR1 and CDR2 from the germline V gene are SGHTA and FQGNSA. This CDR3 has 15 amino acids. Trimming at V came to 5 bases and at J to 7 bases, leaving 11 bases not matched to a gene. This CDR3 reads CASSPLRGVGNTQYF. The CDR3 DNA reads TGTGCCAGCAGCCCCCTGCGGGGGGTTGGAAATACGCAGTATTTT. The whole variable domain, filled in from reference TRBV7-2 and TRBJ2-3, reads GAGVSQSPSNKVTEKGKDVELRCDPISGHTALYWYRQSLGQGLEFLIYFQGNSAPDKSGLPSDRFSAERTGGSVSTLTIQRTQQEDSAVYLCASSPLRGVGNTQYFGPGTRLTVL.

This clone was recorded many times. The chain employs TRBV5-1 and TRBJ2-7, with 7 bases aligning to TRBD2. The CDR3 loop spans 16 amino acids. The J segment lost 2 bases and the V segment lost 5 bases, leaving 13 bases of the junction unmatched. Germline V gene data show CDR1 as SGHRS and CDR2 as YFSETQ. CDR3 DNA sequence: TGCGCCAGCAGTAGTACGTACGCCGGGAGGACCTACGAGCAGTACTTC. Residues: CASSSTYAGRTYEQYF. The full variable domain, rest sourced from reference TRBV5-1 and TRBJ2-7, is KAGVTQTPRYLIKTRGQQVTLSCSPISGHRSVSWYQQTPGQGLQFLFEYFSETQRNKGNFPGRFSGRQFSNSRSEMNVSTLELGDSALYLCASSSTYAGRTYEQYFGPGTRLTVT.

This clone was seen a handful of times. The chain is built from TRBV30 and TRBJ2-1; 10 bases match TRBD2. With 7 bases clipped from V and 3 bases from J, the junction kept 15 bases outside the gene matches. The CDR3 loop spans 17 amino acids. Per the germline V gene, CDR1 is GTSNPN and CDR2 is SVGIG (reference sequence). This CDR3 reads CASKGLAGVAHYNEQFF. CDR3 in DNA: TGTGCCTCAAAGGGGCTAGCGGGAGTCGCCCACTACAATGAGCAGTTCTTC.

The chain recombines TRBV7-3 with TRBJ2-7; 7 bases line up with TRBD2. Germline V gives CDR1 SGHTA, CDR2 FQGTGA. Trimming cost V 1 base and J 1 base; bases outside gene matches: 1. The CDR3 runs to 14 residues. CDR3 DNA sequence: TGTGCCAGCAGCTTAATGGGGGGGTCCTACGAGCAGTACTTC. It is translated as CASSLMGGSYEQYF.

This clone was detected only a few times. The J gene is TRBJ2-2, the V gene TRBV7-2; 11 nucleotides match TRBD2. The V and J ends lost 1 base and 4 bases, in that order; junction bases with no gene match: 2. Germline values: CDR1 SGHTA, CDR2 FQGNSA. This CDR3 has 16 amino acids. The CDR3 coding sequence is TGTGCCAGCAGCTTAGGACTAGCGGGGCCCACCGGGGAGCTGTTTTTT. Its protein is CASSLGLAGPTGELFF. Looking up the rest from reference TRBV7-2 and TRBJ2-2 gives the full variable domain: GAGVSQSPSNKVTEKGKDVELRCDPISGHTALYWYRQSLGQGLEFLIYFQGNSAPDKSGLPSDRFSAERTGGSVSTLTIQRTQQEDSAVYLCASSLGLAGPTGELFFGEGSRLTVL.

This clone was counted between two and nine times. The chain is built from TRBV28 and TRBJ2-3, with 10 positions matching TRBD2. The CDR3 runs 16 residues. Germline V gene sequence: CDR1 MDHEN, CDR2 SYDVKM. V lost 5 bases and J lost 2; bases outside the gene matches: 7. CDR3 loop: CASSPGLAEYTDTQYF. CDR3 in DNA: TGTGCCAGCAGTCCCGGACTAGCGGAGTACACAGATACGCAGTATTTT. Drawing the rest from reference TRBV28 and TRBJ2-3, the complete variable domain is DVKVTQSSRYLVKRTGEKVFLECVQDMDHENMFWYRQDPGLGLRLIYFSYDVKMKEKGDIPEGYSVSREKKERFSLILESASTNQTSMYLCASSPGLAEYTDTQYFGPGTRLTVL.

This rearrangement joins TRBV7-3 to TRBJ2-1, with TRBD2 identical over 7 bases. Trimming cost V 2 bases and J 0 bases; bases outside gene matches: 7. This CDR3 contains 17 residues. From germline, CDR1 is SGHTA and CDR2 FQGTGA. The CDR3 sequence is CASSLGAAGASYNEQFF. CDR3 coding DNA: TGTGCCAGCAGCTTAGGCGCCGCGGGAGCCTCCTACAATGAGCAGTTCTTC. The whole variable domain, remainder taken from reference TRBV7-3 and TRBJ2-1, is GAGVSQTPSNKVTEKGKYVELRCDPISGHTALYWYRQSLGQGPEFLIYFQGTGAADDSGLPNDRFFAVRPEGSVSTLKIQRTERGDSAVYLCASSLGAAGASYNEQFFGPGTRLTVL.

The chain uses TRBV15 and TRBJ2-5; 8 bases agree with TRBD2. This CDR3 region has 16 residues. Losses at the gene ends were 0 bases for V and 7 bases for J; bases not matched to a gene: 10. The germline V gene has CDR1 LNHNV and CDR2 YYDKDF (reference sequence). CDR3 loop: CATSRDLQGLAGTQYF. CDR3 nucleotide sequence: TGTGCCACCAGCAGAGATCTGCAGGGGCTAGCGGGGACCCAGTACTTC.

Ten or more counts support this clone. The rearrangement links TRBV25-1 to TRBJ2-3, with D perhaps TRBD1 (6 bases). The CDR3 has 13 residues. CDR1 and CDR2 from the germline V gene are MGHDK and SYGVNS. Between the trimmed V and J ends, which lost 7 bases and 5 bases, there was a span of 13 bases. The CDR3 DNA follows: TGTGCCAGCACAATGGGACATAGAGATACGCAGTATTTT. As protein: CASTMGHRDTQYF.

Only a few counts were recorded for this clone. The chain combines TRBV5-4 with TRBJ2-2, with 11 positions matching TRBD2. Losses at the gene ends were 5 bases for V and 6 bases for J; bases not matched to a gene: 15. The CDR3 contains 18 residues. CDR1 is SGHNT, CDR2 YYREEE, per germline (reference sequence). CDR3 residues: CASSAGSGRARVAGELFF. Written as DNA, the CDR3 is TGTGCCAGCAGTGCGGGTAGCGGGAGGGCCAGGGTCGCCGGGGAGCTGTTTTTT.

The rearrangement uses TRBV6-6 and TRBJ1-2, with D possibly TRBD1 on 6 matching bases. Germline CDR1 MNHNY, CDR2 SVGAGI (reference sequence). The CDR3 has 13 residues. Trimming left V 0 bases short and J 6 bases short, with 8 bases between. CDR3 DNA sequence: TGTGCCAGCAGTTACTCGGGGACAAATGGCTACACCTTC. Its translation: CASSYSGTNGYTF.

The chain is built from TRBV6-4 and TRBJ1-6; no reliable D call. Between the trimmed V and J ends, which lost 3 bases and 6 bases, there was a span of 6 bases. This CDR3 is 13 amino acids long. The germline CDR1 and CDR2 sequences are MRHNA and SNTAGT. CDR3 loop: CASSETVNSPLHF. CDR3 nucleotide sequence: TGTGCCAGCAGTGAAACAGTTAATTCACCCCTCCACTTT.